The clone carrying this T cell receptor (beta chain) was counted only a few times. No antigen is known for it. These data are taken from a study of response to subunit inactivated influenza vaccine. Study findings and constraints: After each seasonal influenza vaccination, few new T cells are recruited, the authors suggested.

TCRdb reprocessed the RT-PCR reads with MiXCR, giving one entry per CDR3 protein. The sample consists of about 570,000 distinct CDR3 sequences, about 11% of them appearing once. The V end was cut by 3 bases, the J end by 2 bases, with 8 bases between. The CDR3 contains 14 residues. CDR1 and CDR2 from the germline V gene are SGHRS and YFSETQ. The data were also submitted as part of a second study, on T cells expressing NK-cell markers. That source adds: The authors generated TCR beta cDNA through 5'RACE template switching with UMIs. Sorted T-cell subsets CD3+CD56+NKG2C+, CD3+CD56+NKG2C- and CD3+CD56-NKG2C+ were TCR beta-sequenced. Several of the experiments relied on an anti-gamma-delta TCR antibody so that only alpha-beta TCR T cells were sorted. NKG2C+ dominant clonotype frequencies in six or seven donors were roughly 1.0-8% of CD8+ T cells.

Sequenced material: PBMCs from blood, taken on the day of vaccination. The sequence derives from a man over 45 who received an inactivated influenza vaccine. The rearrangement joins TRBV5-1 to TRBJ2-2; no clear D. CDR3 residues: CASSYDGNTGELFF. CDR3 bases: TGCGCCAGCAGCTATGACGGAAACACCGGGGAGCTGTTTTTT. Using reference TRBV5-1 and TRBJ2-2 for the parts outside the CDR3, the full variable domain is KAGVTQTPRYLIKTRGQQVTLSCSPISGHRSVSWYQQTPGQGLQFLFEYFSETQRNKGNFPGRFSGRQFSNSRSEMNVSTLELGDSALYLCASSYDGNTGELFFGEGSRLTVL.